A single sample is the source of the 19 T cell receptor beta chains below, sequenced in a study of early T cells in non-severe SARS-CoV-2 infection. TCRdb independently ran MiXCR on the 5' RACE reads; one entry per CDR3 protein. The sample holds about 60,000 distinct CDR3 sequences, 4.5% to 7% seen once. Specimen: whole blood. These receptors were collected from an adult who was a healthcare worker with PCR-confirmed SARS-CoV-2 infection or an uninfected control (not recorded which).

DNA of the CDR3: TGTGCCAGCAGCCCCGTGGTAGCGGGAATTGTCGGGTCCTACAATGAGCAGTTCTTC. Its protein product is CASSPVVAGIVGSYNEQFF. The rearrangement links TRBV6-6 to TRBJ2-1; 8 positions agree with TRBD2. With 6 bases clipped from V and 1 base from J, the junction kept 17 bases outside the gene matches. This CDR3 has 19 residues. CDR1 and CDR2 (germline): MNHNY, SVGAGI (reference sequence).

The table lists this clonotype with a few counts. This chain connects TRBV5-6 to TRBJ1-1; TRBD1 matches at 10 bases. Unmatched junction bases numbered 4, after V lost 3 bases and J lost 5 bases. Germline assignment: CDR1 SGHDT and CDR2 YYEEEE. The CDR3 sequence is 14 residues long. CDR3 nucleotides: TGTGCCAGCAGCTGGGGGACAGGGGCTACTGAAGCTTTCTTT. This translates into CASSWGTGATEAFF.

This clonotype was observed at least ten times. The genes are TRBV14 and TRBJ1-1; TRBD1 matches 8 bases. The germline gives CDR1 SGHDN, CDR2 FVKESK. The length of the CDR3 is 16 residues. The V segment lost 0 bases and the J segment 4 bases; nucleotides outside the gene matches: 7. Here the CDR3 DNA reads TGTGCCAGCAGCCAAGATAGGGACAGGAGATGCACTGAAGCTTTCTTT. Protein: CASSQDRDRRCTEAFF.

This clonotype was seen repeatedly, ten times or more. The chain links TRBV4-1 to TRBJ2-7; TRBD2 matches 9 bases. Trimming at V came to 4 bases and at J to 2 bases, leaving 6 bases not matched to a gene. Germline V gives CDR1 MGHRA, CDR2 YSYEKL. The length of the CDR3 is 15 residues. CDR3 in amino acids: CASSPGVAGAYEQYF. The CDR3 DNA sequence: TGCGCCAGCAGCCCAGGAGTAGCGGGAGCCTACGAGCAGTACTTC.

At least ten counts were recorded for this clonotype. V gene TRBV30 combines with J gene TRBJ2-7; D tentatively reads TRBD1 or TRBD2 (5 bases each). Trimming pared 4 bases from V and 4 bases from J, leaving 11 bases between. Germline V gene data show CDR1 as GTSNPN and CDR2 as SVGIG (reference sequence). The CDR3 loop spans 12 amino acids. CDR3 loop: CAWNSGPYEQYF. Here the CDR3 DNA reads TGTGCCTGGAATTCGGGGCCTTACGAGCAGTACTTC.

The V gene is TRBV24-1, the J gene TRBJ2-7, with unresolved D. The V gene lost 7 bases and the J gene lost 5 bases, with 11 bases spanning the gap. Looked up from germline, CDR1 is KGHDR and CDR2 is SFDVKD. This CDR3 has 12 residues. The CDR3 here is CATSGPHDEQYF. The CDR3 bases are TGTGCCACCAGCGGGCCCCACGACGAGCAGTACTTC.

This clonotype showed up just a few times. The chain has TRBV20-1 and TRBJ2-5; D is undetermined. Trimming removed 1 base from V and 2 bases from J, with 8 bases in between. The V gene's germline CDR1 is DFQATT and CDR2 SNEGSKA (reference sequence). There are 13 residues in the CDR3. CDR3 protein: CSARVAAQETQYF. The CDR3 nucleotides are TGCAGTGCTAGAGTAGCAGCACAAGAGACCCAGTACTTC.

This clonotype was seen more than once but under ten times. At one boundary the junction diverges from the germline segment, which might be a read error. V is TRBV7-7 and J is TRBJ1-1; D is unresolved. CDR3 size: 13 residues. Germline CDR1 and CDR2: SSHAT and FNYEAQ (reference sequence). For the CDR3, the DNA is TGTGCTAGCAGCCAACAGATGAACACTGAAGCTTTCTTT. As protein: CASSQQMNTEAFF.

This clonotype came up a few times. V is TRBV29-1 and J is TRBJ2-7; 7 bases align to TRBD1. V was pared by 6 bases and J by 4 bases, with 12 bases of the junction left unmatched. CDR3 length: 14 residues. The germline V gene has CDR1 SQVTM and CDR2 ANQGSEA. Here the CDR3 reads CSVGQTGDAYEQYF. The CDR3 DNA reads TGCAGCGTGGGGCAAACAGGGGATGCGTACGAGCAGTACTTC.

The chain is built from TRBV5-1 and TRBJ2-3; D is unresolved. V was shortened by 1 base and J by 6 bases, with 15 bases between the two germline ends. The germline CDR1 and CDR2 sequences are SGHRS and YFSETQ. CDR3 length: 15 residues. Here the CDR3 reads CASSLSGSRIDTQYF. In DNA, the CDR3 is TGCGCCAGCAGCTTGTCCGGGTCCCGTATTGATACGCAGTATTTT.

This clonotype was seen repeatedly, ten times or more. Here the CDR3 DNA reads TGTGCCAGCAGTTCTAGGGGTGAGGGCACAGATACGCAGTATTTT. It codes for CASSSRGEGTDTQYF. The V and J genes are TRBV27 and TRBJ2-3; D perhaps matches TRBD1 (5 bases). CDR1 is MNHEY, CDR2 SMNVEV, per germline (reference sequence). The CDR3 length is 15 residues. V lost 4 bases to trimming and J lost 1 base, with 12 bases between them.

This clonotype was counted at least ten times. The J gene is TRBJ2-2, the V gene TRBV7-6, with unresolved D. The ends were cut back, 1 base at V and 1 base at J, with 10 bases in the middle. Germline CDR1 reads SGHVS; CDR2 reads FNYEAQ. This CDR3 is built from 16 residues. CDR3 coding DNA: TGTGCCAGCAGCTTAGAGGTCTTCCTGAACACCGGGGAGCTGTTTTTT. This gives the protein CASSLEVFLNTGELFF.

This clonotype was counted only a few times. The rearrangement joins TRBV6-1 to TRBJ2-3; D is unclear. The CDR3 totals 15 residues. CDR1 is MNHNS and CDR2 is SASEGT in the germline V gene. Deletions cut 2 bases from V and 0 bases from J, with 9 bases between. Here the CDR3 DNA reads TGTGCCAGCAGTGAAATTGGGCGGAGCACAGATACGCAGTATTTT. It translates to CASSEIGRSTDTQYF.

This clonotype occurred many times. CDR3: CASSLAGNKHEQYF. CDR3 nucleotide sequence: TGTGCCAGCAGCTTAGCCGGGAATAAGCACGAGCAGTACTTC. The rearrangement joins TRBV7-9 to TRBJ2-7, with TRBD2 as a possible D gene (5 bases). The V gene's germline CDR1 is SEHNR and CDR2 FQNEAQ (reference sequence). The length of the CDR3 is 14 residues. Trimming took off 0 bases at V and 5 bases at J, with 11 bases between the two ends.

In this sample, this clonotype turned up many times. The chain is built from TRBV30 and TRBJ2-3; D not certain. The V end lost 2 bases, the J end lost 3 bases, and 18 bases lay between the germline ends. The CDR3 covers 16 residues. Germline V lookup: CDR1 GTSNPN, CDR2 SVGIG (reference sequence). The CDR3 is CAWSSKLQIPTDTQYF. DNA of the CDR3: TGTGCCTGGAGTTCGAAGCTGCAGATCCCTACAGATACGCAGTATTTT.

This clonotype was found many times. The gene calls are TRBV28 and TRBJ1-5; tentatively, D is TRBD1 (5 bases). CDR1 MDHEN and CDR2 SYDVKM come from the germline V gene. V lost 8 bases and J 11 bases, leaving 13 bases between the germline ends. The length of the CDR3 is 11 residues. In DNA form, the CDR3 reads TGTGCCAGCGCAAGTGACAGAGCCCAGCATTTT. Translation: CASASDRAQHF.

This clonotype was seen a handful of times. V is TRBV28 and J is TRBJ1-2; the D is unclear. The CDR3 is 13 amino acids. V dropped 2 bases and J dropped 2 bases, with 6 bases sitting between them. CDR1 and CDR2 (germline): MDHEN, SYDVKM. Written as DNA, the CDR3 is TGTGCCAGCAGTTTAGGAGGGAACTATGGCTACACCTTC. Translating it yields CASSLGGNYGYTF.

This sequence joins TRBV24-1 and TRBJ2-5, with D perhaps TRBD1 (5 bases). The V gene lost 7 bases and the J gene lost 4 bases, with 18 bases spanning the gap. CDR3 length equals 15 residues. CDR1 and CDR2 from the germline V gene are KGHDR and SFDVKD. CDR3 sequence: CATSEPTGRGETQYF. The CDR3 nucleotides are TGTGCCACCAGCGAACCTACAGGACGAGGAGAGACCCAGTACTTC.

This clonotype has at least ten counts. The chain combines TRBV9 with TRBJ2-7, with 7 bases aligning to TRBD1. Germline trimming cut 0 bases from V and 3 bases from J; bases unmatched to any gene: 3. The germline gives CDR1 SGDLS, CDR2 YYNGEE. This CDR3 is 14 amino acids long. CDR3 sequence: CASSVGTGFYEQYF. For the CDR3, the DNA is TGTGCCAGCAGCGTAGGGACAGGTTTCTACGAGCAGTACTTC.